These 16 T cell receptor beta chains were all obtained from the same sample, sequenced in a study of identical twins. TCRdb reprocessed the 5' RACE reads via MiXCR and lists one record per CDR3 protein. The sample lists 250,000 to 350,000 distinct CDR3 sequences, about 8.3% occurring once. This sample was also put to use in a study of yellow fever vaccine responses in identical twins.

The specimen was memory (CD45RO+) T cells sorted from blood. Receptor source: a young woman in good health.

The chain carries TRBV10-3 and TRBJ2-1; TRBD1 matches 9 bases. CDR3 size: 15 residues. V shed 4 bases, J shed 8 bases, and the junction held 9 bases outside the gene matches. The germline V gene has CDR1 ENHRY and CDR2 SYGVKD. CDR3 sequence (DNA): TGTGCCATCAGTGGGATAGGACAGGGGATCGATGAGCAGTTCTTC. Protein: CAISGIGQGIDEQFF.

The table lists this clonotype with many counts. The V call is TRBV5-1, the J call TRBJ2-2; 7 nucleotides line up with TRBD1. Per the germline V gene, CDR1 is SGHRS and CDR2 is YFSETQ. V trimming: 3 bases; J trimming: 4 bases; junction bases outside the gene matches: 6. The CDR3 is made up of 15 amino acids. The CDR3, as DNA: TGCGCCAGCAGCTCGACAGGGAGCGGCACCGGGGAGCTGTTTTTT. Encoded protein: CASSSTGSGTGELFF. The variable domain in full, completed from reference TRBV5-1 and TRBJ2-2, reads KAGVTQTPRYLIKTRGQQVTLSCSPISGHRSVSWYQQTPGQGLQFLFEYFSETQRNKGNFPGRFSGRQFSNSRSEMNVSTLELGDSALYLCASSSTGSGTGELFFGEGSRLTVL.

This clonotype turned up a few times. CDR3: CASSETGTAKNIQYF. CDR3 sequence (DNA): TGTGCCAGCAGTGAAACAGGGACAGCCAAAAACATTCAGTACTTC. The chain combines TRBV2 with TRBJ2-4; the D gene is possibly TRBD1 (6 bases). This CDR3 spans 15 amino acids. V lost 2 bases and J 0 bases, leaving 8 bases between the germline ends. Germline V gene lookup returns CDR1 SNHLY and CDR2 FYNNEI. The entire variable domain, with the rest obtained from reference TRBV2 and TRBJ2-4, is as follows: EPEVTQTPSHQVTQMGQEVILRCVPISNHLYFYWYRQILGQKVEFLVSFYNNEISEKSEIFDDQFSVERPDGSNFTLKIRSTKLEDSAMYFCASSETGTAKNIQYFGAGTRLSVL.

In this sample, this clonotype turned up a few times. The rearrangement uses TRBV7-9 and TRBJ2-7; D is perhaps TRBD1 (6 bases). The germline CDR1 and CDR2 sequences are SEHNR and FQNEAQ (reference sequence). Between the trimmed V and J ends, which lost 6 bases and 2 bases, there was a span of 11 bases. This CDR3 contains 13 residues. The CDR3 is CASRPQGTYEQYF. In DNA form, the CDR3 reads TGTGCCAGCAGGCCGCAGGGGACCTACGAGCAGTACTTC.

This clonotype was counted a few times. J is TRBJ2-1 and V is TRBV20-1; tentative D call: TRBD1 (6 bases). Germline V gene data show CDR1 as DFQATT and CDR2 as SNEGSKA (reference sequence). The ends were cut back, 6 bases at V and 0 bases at J, with 12 bases in the middle. The CDR3 is made up of 14 amino acids. CDR3 sequence: CSAQDRSSYNEQFF. The CDR3 DNA sequence: TGCAGTGCCCAGGACAGAAGCTCCTACAATGAGCAGTTCTTC.

Ten or more counts support this clonotype. The chain carries TRBV5-1 and TRBJ2-5; D is ambiguous. The V end lost 0 bases, the J end lost 2 bases, and 5 bases lay between the germline ends. This CDR3 is built from 13 residues. Germline V gives CDR1 SGHRS, CDR2 YFSETQ. CDR3 nucleotide sequence: TGCGCCAGCAGCTTGGATCAGCAAGAGACCCAGTACTTC. Amino acids: CASSLDQQETQYF.

The V gene is TRBV10-2, the J gene TRBJ2-4, with 11 bases aligning to TRBD2. The germline V gene encodes CDR1 WSHSY and CDR2 SAAADI. The CDR3 spans 21 residues. J lost 3 bases, V lost 2 bases, and 18 bases had no gene match. The CDR3 sequence is CASSEGASGRPGYWGKNIQYF. The CDR3 DNA sequence: TGCGCCAGCAGTGAGGGGGCTAGCGGGAGGCCCGGGTACTGGGGCAAAAACATTCAGTACTTC.

This clonotype has at least ten counts. CDR3 nucleotide sequence: TGTGCCAGCAGTTACCTGGGGCAGCTAGCCAAAAACATTCAGTACTTC. It encodes CASSYLGQLAKNIQYF. The chain carries TRBV6-6 and TRBJ2-4, with a tentative D call TRBD1 (5 bases). The CDR3 runs 16 residues. The V gene's germline CDR1 is MNHNY and CDR2 SVGAGI (reference sequence). V gave up 2 bases and J gave up 0 bases, with 11 bases separating them.

The V call is TRBV7-9, the J call TRBJ2-7; tentative D call: TRBD2 (5 bases). There are 13 residues in the CDR3. Trimming cost V 2 bases and J 6 bases, with 11 bases left between them. The germline V gene has CDR1 SEHNR and CDR2 FQNEAQ (reference sequence). The CDR3 region is CASSLNVEGEQYV. The CDR3 coding sequence is TGTGCCAGCAGCTTAAACGTAGAGGGCGAGCAGTACGTC.

This rearrangement joins TRBV4-1 to TRBJ2-1; 8 nucleotides align to TRBD2. The CDR3 extends over 16 amino acids. CDR1 and CDR2 from the germline V gene are MGHRA and YSYEKL. After removal of 1 base from V and 3 bases from J, the junction contained 5 bases not matched to a gene. CDR3 sequence (DNA): TGCGCCAGCAGCCAAGGAGTGACTAGCGACTACAATGAGCAGTTCTTC. It is translated as CASSQGVTSDYNEQFF.

This clonotype was counted ten times or more. The DNA of the CDR3 is TGTGCCACCAGTGATTTGCGGCGGGACTATGGCTACACCTTC. As protein: CATSDLRRDYGYTF. This chain connects TRBV24-1 to TRBJ1-2, with D unclear. The CDR3 covers 14 residues. Deletions cut 0 bases from V and 3 bases from J, with 7 bases between. Germline V gives CDR1 KGHDR, CDR2 SFDVKD.

This clonotype was detected only a few times. The J gene is TRBJ1-1, the V gene TRBV19, with a weak D call TRBD1 (5 bases). The CDR3 has 15 residues. The germline V and J ends were trimmed by 5 bases and 2 bases, with 15 bases remaining between them. Germline-derived CDR1 and CDR2 are LNHDA and SQIVND (reference sequence). In nucleotides, the CDR3 is TGTGCCAGTAGTTTCCTAACAGGATCAAACACTGAAGCTTTCTTT. It encodes CASSFLTGSNTEAFF.

This chain joins TRBV6-2 or TRBV6-3 and TRBJ2-6, with TRBD1 as a possible D gene (5 bases). Looked up from germline, CDR1 is MNHEY and CDR2 is SVGEGT. The V gene lost 5 bases and the J gene lost 3 bases, with 11 bases spanning the gap. The CDR3 is 15 residues long. The CDR3 loop is CASSPQGGGANVLTF. CDR3 bases: TGTGCCAGCAGTCCCCAGGGTGGTGGGGCCAACGTCCTGACTTTC.

This clonotype was counted between two and nine times. The chain is built from TRBV15 and TRBJ1-5, with a weak D call TRBD1 (5 bases). V lost 0 bases to trimming and J lost 2 bases, with 14 bases between them. Germline CDR1 LNHNV, CDR2 YYDKDF (reference sequence). The length of the CDR3 is 17 residues. CDR3 sequence: CATSRDQGDGGNQPQHF. The CDR3 DNA reads as TGTGCCACCAGCAGAGATCAGGGTGATGGGGGCAATCAGCCCCAGCATTTT.

Comment on this clonotype: Possible read error: a much larger clone is one base away. The rearrangement uses TRBV29-1 and TRBJ2-5; D perhaps matches TRBD1 (5 bases). This CDR3 region has 11 residues. With 8 bases removed from V and 7 bases from J, the gap between germline ends came to 14 bases. CDR1 SQVTM and CDR2 ANQGSEA come from the germline V gene. CDR3 sequence reads: CSFGQGGTQYF. The DNA of the CDR3 is TGCAGCTTTGGGCAGGGTGGGACCCAGTACTTC.

The chain combines TRBV2 with TRBJ2-3; a weak D match, TRBD2 (5 bases). The CDR3 is 15 amino acids. The ends were cut back, 4 bases at V and 2 bases at J, with 13 bases in the middle. CDR1 and CDR2 (germline): SNHLY, FYNNEI. As DNA, the CDR3 is TGTGCCAGCAGTGCGGTAGAGCGGTCCACAGATACGCAGTATTTT. Protein sequence: CASSAVERSTDTQYF.